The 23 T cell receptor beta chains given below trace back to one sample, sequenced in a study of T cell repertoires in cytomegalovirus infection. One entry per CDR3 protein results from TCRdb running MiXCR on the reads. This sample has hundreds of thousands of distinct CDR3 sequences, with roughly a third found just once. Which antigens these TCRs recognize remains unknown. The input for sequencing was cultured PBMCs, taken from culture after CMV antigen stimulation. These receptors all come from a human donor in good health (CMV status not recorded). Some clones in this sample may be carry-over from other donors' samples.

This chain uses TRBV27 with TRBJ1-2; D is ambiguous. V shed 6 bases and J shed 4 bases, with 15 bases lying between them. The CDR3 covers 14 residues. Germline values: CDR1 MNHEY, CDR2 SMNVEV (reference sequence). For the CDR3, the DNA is TGTGCCAGCAGAACGACAAAGGCGGGCTATGGCTACACCTTC. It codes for CASRTTKAGYGYTF.

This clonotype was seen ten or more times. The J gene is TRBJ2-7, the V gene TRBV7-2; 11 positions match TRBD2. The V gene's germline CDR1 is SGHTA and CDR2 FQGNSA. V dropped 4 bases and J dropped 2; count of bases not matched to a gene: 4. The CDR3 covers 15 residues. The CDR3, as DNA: TGTGCCAGCAGCTCCGGGACTAGCGGTACCTACGAGCAGTACGTC. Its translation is CASSSGTSGTYEQYV.

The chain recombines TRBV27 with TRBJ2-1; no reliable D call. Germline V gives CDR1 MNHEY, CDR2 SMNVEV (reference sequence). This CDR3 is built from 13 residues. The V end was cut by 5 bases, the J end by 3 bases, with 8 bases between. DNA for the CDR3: TGTGCCAGCAGTACGGTACTCTACAATGAGCAGTTCTTC. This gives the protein CASSTVLYNEQFF.

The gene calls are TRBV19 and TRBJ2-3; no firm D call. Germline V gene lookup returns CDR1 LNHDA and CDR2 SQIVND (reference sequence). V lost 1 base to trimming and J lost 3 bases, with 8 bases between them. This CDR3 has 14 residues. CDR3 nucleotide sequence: TGTGCCAGTAGTATAGTGATGCAAACAGATACGCAGTATTTT. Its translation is CASSIVMQTDTQYF.

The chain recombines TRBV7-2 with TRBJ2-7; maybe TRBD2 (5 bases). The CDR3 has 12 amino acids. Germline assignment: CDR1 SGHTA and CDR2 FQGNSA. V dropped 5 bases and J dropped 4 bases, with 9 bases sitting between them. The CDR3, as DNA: TGTGCCAGCAGCCTGGACTGGTACGAGCAGTACTTC. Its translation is CASSLDWYEQYF.

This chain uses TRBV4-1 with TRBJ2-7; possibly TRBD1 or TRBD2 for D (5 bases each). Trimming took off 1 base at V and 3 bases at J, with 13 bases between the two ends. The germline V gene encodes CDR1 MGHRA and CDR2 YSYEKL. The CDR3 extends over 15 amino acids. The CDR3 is CASSQVGDGHYEQYF. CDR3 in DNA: TGCGCCAGCAGCCAAGTAGGGGACGGTCACTACGAGCAGTACTTC.

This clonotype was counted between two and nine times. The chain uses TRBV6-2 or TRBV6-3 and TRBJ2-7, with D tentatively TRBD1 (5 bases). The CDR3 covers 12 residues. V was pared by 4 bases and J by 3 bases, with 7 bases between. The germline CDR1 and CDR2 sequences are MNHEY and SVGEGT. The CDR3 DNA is TGTGCCAGCAGTTCCCAGGGCTACGAGCAGTACGTC. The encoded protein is CASSSQGYEQYV.

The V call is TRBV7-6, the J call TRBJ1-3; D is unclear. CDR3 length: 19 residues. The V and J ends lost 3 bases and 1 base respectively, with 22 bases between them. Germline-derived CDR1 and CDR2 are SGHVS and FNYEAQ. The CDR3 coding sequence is TGTGCCAGCAGCTTCTACCCGAGTTTCGGCAGTGGTTCTGGAAACACCATATATTTT. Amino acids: CASSFYPSFGSGSGNTIYF.

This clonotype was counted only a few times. Written as DNA, the CDR3 is TGCAGTGCCTACCGACAGACAGAGCCTTATGAAGCTTTCTTT. Its translation: CSAYRQTEPYEAFF. This chain connects TRBV20-1 to TRBJ1-1, with a tentative D call TRBD1 (5 bases). The V end was cut by 6 bases, the J end by 7 bases, with 21 bases between. From germline, CDR1 is DFQATT and CDR2 SNEGSKA (reference sequence). This CDR3 is 14 amino acids long.

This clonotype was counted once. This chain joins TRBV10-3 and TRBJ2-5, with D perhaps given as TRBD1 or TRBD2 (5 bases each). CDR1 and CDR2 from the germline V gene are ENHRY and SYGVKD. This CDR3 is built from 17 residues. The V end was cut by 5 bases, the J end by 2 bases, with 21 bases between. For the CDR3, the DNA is TGTGCCATCAGTCGCTCCCGGGACGGTCGAAGGCAAGAGACCCAGTACTTC. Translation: CAISRSRDGRRQETQYF.

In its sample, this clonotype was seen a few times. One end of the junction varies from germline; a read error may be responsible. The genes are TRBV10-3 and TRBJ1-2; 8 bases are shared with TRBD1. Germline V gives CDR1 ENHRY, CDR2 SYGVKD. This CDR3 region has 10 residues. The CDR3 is CATKDRAEAF. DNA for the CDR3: TGTGCCACCAAGGACAGGGCAGAGGCCTTC.

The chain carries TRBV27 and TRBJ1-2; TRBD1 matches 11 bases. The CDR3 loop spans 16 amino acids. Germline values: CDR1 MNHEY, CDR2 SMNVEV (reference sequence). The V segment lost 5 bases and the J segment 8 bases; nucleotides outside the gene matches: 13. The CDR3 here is CASSRTDRGREGGYTF. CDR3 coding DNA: TGTGCCAGCAGTCGCACGGACAGGGGGCGGGAAGGAGGCTACACCTTC.

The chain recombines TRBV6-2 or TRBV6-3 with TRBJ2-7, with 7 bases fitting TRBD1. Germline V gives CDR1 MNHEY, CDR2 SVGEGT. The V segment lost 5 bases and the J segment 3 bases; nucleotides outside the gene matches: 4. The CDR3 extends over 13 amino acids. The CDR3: CASSHGTDYEQYF. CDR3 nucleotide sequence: TGTGCCAGCAGTCACGGGACAGACTACGAGCAGTACTTC.

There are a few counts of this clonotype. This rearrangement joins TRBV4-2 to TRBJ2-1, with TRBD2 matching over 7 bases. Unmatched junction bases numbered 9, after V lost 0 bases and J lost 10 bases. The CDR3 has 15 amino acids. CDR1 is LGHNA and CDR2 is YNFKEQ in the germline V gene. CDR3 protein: CASSQDMERDREQFF. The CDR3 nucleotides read TGTGCCAGCAGCCAAGATATGGAGCGGGACCGGGAGCAGTTCTTC.

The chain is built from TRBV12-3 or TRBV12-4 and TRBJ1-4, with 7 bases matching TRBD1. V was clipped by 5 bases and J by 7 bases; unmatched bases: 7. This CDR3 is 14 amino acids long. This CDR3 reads CASSPQGLGEKLFF. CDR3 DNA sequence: TGTGCCAGCAGTCCACAGGGGTTGGGTGAAAAACTGTTTTTT.

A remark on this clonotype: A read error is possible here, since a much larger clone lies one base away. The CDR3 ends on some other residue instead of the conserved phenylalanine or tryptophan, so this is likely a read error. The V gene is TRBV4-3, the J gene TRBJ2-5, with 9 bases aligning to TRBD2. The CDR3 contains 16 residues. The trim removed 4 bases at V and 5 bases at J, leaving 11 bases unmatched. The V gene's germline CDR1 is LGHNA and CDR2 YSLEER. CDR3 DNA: TGCGCCAGCAGCCTCCGGGGTAGCGGGAGTGCGGAGACCCAGTACGTC. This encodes CASSLRGSGSAETQYV.

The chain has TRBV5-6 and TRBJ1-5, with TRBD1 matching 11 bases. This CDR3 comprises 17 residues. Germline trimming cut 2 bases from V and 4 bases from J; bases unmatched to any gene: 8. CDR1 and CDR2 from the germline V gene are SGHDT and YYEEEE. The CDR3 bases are TGTGCCAGCAGCTTCTTTCGGGACAGGGGGTTAAATCAGCCCCAGCATTTT. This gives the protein CASSFFRDRGLNQPQHF. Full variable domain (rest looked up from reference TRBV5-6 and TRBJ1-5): DAGVTQSPTHLIKTRGQQVTLRCSPKSGHDTVSWYQQALGQGPQFIFQYYEEEERQRGNFPDRFSGHQFPNYSSELNVNALLLGDSALYLCASSFFRDRGLNQPQHFGDGTRLSIL.

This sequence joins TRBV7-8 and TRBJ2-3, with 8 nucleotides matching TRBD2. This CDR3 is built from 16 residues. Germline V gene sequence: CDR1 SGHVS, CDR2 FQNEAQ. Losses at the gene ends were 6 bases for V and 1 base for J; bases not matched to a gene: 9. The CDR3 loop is CASRDPGGGGTDTQYF. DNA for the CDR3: TGTGCCAGCAGGGACCCGGGGGGGGGGGGCACAGATACGCAGTATTTT. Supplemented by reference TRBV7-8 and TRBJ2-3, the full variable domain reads GAGVSQSPRYKVAKRGQDVALRCDPISGHVSLFWYQQALGQGPEFLTYFQNEAQLDKSGLPSDRFFAERPEGSVSTLKIQRTQQEDSAVYLCASRDPGGGGTDTQYFGPGTRLTVL.

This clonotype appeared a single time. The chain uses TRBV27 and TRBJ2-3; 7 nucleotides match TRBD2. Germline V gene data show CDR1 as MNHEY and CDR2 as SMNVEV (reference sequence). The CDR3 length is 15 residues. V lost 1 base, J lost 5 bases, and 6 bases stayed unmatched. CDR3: CASSLFGLVGDTQYF. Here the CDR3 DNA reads TGTGCCAGCAGTTTATTTGGACTAGTGGGAGATACGCAGTATTTT.

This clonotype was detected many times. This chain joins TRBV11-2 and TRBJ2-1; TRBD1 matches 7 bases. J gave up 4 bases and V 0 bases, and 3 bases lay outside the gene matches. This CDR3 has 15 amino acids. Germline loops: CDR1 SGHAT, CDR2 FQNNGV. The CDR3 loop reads CASSLDRGQYNEQFF. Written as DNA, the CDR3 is TGTGCCAGCAGCTTAGATCGGGGACAGTACAATGAGCAGTTCTTC.

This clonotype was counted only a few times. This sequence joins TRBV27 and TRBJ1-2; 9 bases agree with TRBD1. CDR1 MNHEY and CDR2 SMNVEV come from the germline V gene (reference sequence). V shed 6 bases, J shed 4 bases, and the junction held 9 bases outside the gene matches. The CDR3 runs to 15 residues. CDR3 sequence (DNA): TGTGCCAGCAGAGGTCAGGGACAGGGAGGCTATGGCTACACCTTC. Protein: CASRGQGQGGYGYTF.

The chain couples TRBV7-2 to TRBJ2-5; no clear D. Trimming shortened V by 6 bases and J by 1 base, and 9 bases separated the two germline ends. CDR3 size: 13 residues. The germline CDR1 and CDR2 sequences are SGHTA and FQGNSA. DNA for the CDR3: TGTGCCAGCAGTTCGTCCACCCAAGAGACCCAGTACTTC. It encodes CASSSSTQETQYF.

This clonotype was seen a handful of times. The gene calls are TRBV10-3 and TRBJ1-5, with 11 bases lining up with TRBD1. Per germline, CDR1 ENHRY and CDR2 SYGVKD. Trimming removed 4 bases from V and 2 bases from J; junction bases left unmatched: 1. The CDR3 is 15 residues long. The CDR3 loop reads CAISGGQGGNQPQHF. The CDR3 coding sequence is TGTGCCATCAGTGGGGGACAGGGGGGCAATCAGCCCCAGCATTTT.